This TCR beta chain was identified during a study of beta chain features in type 1 diabetes. The entirety of the isolated RNA underwent reverse transcription, so expressed TCRB transcripts were sequenced. The method was immunoSEQ multiplex PCR; TCRdb's version includes in-frame clones alone and lacks a portion of them. Here the sample spans about 28,000 clones, roughly two thirds being singletons. Whole-study results and caveats: All four CD4+ subsets from Type 1 diabetes patients carried moderately but significantly shorter TCRB CDR3s. Insertions were fewer and deletions more numerous at VDJ junctions in type 1 diabetes patients. The naive, central memory and Treg TCRB repertoires looked more alike in patients than they did in healthy donors.

Sorted CD4+ subsets: naive, central memory, regulatory, stem cell-like memory (CD45RO/CCR7/CD25/CD127/CD95/CD27 panel). This clone has a single count. Its antigen is unknown. This receptor was identified in a woman in her 30s with type 1 diabetes. The material sequenced was Tregs from blood.

CDR3 in DNA: TGTGCCAGCAGGAGACGCCGGGACTACACGAACACCGGGGAGCTGTTTTTT. Amino acid sequence: CASRRRRDYTNTGELFF. V usage is TRBV2 and J usage is TRBJ2-2; 7 nucleotides match TRBD2. The CDR3 extends over 17 amino acids. J was trimmed by 0 bases and V by 6 bases; bases with no gene match: 10. CDR1 and CDR2 from the germline V gene are SNHLY and FYNNEI.